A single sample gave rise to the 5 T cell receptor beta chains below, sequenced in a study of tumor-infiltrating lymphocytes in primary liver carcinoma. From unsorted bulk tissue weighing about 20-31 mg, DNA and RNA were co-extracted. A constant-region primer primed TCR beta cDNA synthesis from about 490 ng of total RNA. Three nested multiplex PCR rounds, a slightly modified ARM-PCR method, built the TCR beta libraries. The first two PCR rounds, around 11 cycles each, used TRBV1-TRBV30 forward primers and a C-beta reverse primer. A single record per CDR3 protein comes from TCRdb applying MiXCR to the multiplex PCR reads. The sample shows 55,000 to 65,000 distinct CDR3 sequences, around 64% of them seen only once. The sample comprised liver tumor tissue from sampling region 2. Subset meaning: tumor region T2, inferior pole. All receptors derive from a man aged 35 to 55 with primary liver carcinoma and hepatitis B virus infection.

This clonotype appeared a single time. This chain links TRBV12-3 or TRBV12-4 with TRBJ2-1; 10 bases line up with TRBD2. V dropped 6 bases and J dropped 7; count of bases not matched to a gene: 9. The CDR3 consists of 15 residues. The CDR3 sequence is CASSWGLAGDNEQFF. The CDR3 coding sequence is TGTGCCAGCAGCTGGGGGCTAGCGGGGGATAATGAGCAGTTCTTC.

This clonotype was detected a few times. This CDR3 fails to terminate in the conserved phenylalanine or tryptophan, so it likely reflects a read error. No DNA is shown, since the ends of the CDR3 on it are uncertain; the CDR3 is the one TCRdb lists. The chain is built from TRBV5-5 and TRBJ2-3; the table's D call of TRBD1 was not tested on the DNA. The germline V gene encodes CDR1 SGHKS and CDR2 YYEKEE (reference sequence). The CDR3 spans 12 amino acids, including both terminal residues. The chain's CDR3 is CASSPRGDTRYL.

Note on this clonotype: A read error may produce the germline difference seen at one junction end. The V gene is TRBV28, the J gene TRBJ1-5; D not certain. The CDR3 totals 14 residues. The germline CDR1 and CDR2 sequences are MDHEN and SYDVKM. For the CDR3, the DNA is TGTGCCAGCTGTTTATCCGGGTTCAATCAGCCCCAGCATTTT. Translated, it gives CASCLSGFNQPQHF.

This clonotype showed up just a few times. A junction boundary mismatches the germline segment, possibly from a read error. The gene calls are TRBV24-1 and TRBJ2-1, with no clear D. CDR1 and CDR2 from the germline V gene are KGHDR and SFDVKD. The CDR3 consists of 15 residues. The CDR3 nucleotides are TGTGCCACCAGTTATGGAGAAAGGAGACGTAGTGAGCGGTTCTTC. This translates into CATSYGERRRSERFF.

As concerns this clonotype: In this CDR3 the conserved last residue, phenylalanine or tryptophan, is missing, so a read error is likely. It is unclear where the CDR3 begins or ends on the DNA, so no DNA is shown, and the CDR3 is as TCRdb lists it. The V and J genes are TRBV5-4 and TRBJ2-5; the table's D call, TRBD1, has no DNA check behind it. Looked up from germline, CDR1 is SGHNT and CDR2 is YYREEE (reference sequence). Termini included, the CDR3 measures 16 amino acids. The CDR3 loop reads CASSLVGGGQQETQNS.